A selection of T cell receptor beta chains follows, all from one sample in a study of cytomegalovirus exposure and HLA in healthy donors. TCRdb's copy holds only in-frame clones and misses some; the assay was immunoSEQ multiplex PCR. This table holds about 140,000 clones, about three quarters found once. Source material: PBMCs. The receptors come from a man younger than 30 in good health and CMV-seronegative. CDR3s include the opening cysteine and the closing phenylalanine or tryptophan. The D gene is left open where the match is weak. Rows may omit the clone size; those that give it use once, few, many or a size class.

CDR3 protein | CDR3 DNA | D gene | clone size | J gene | V gene
CASSSPGWRDPSTDTQYF | TGTGCCAGCAGCTCCCCGGGATGGCGGGACCCTAGCACAGATACGCAGTATTTT | - | once | TRBJ2-3 | TRBV7-2
CASSFQGQGSGSPLHF | TGTGCCAGCAGCTTCCAGGGACAGGGTTCGGGTTCACCCCTCCACTTT | TRBD1 | - | TRBJ1-6 | TRBV7-3
CASSIGLAGEQYF | TGTGCCAGCAGTATAGGACTAGCGGGTGAGCAGTACTTC | TRBD2 | - | TRBJ2-7 | TRBV27
CASKSQGAQYSNQPQHF | TGTGCCAGTAAATCACAGGGGGCCCAATATAGCAATCAGCCCCAGCATTTT | TRBD1 | - | TRBJ1-5 | TRBV19
CASSLIGGQGSPYEQYF | TGTGCCAGCAGCCTGATAGGGGGACAGGGAAGTCCCTACGAGCAGTACTTC | TRBD1 | - | TRBJ2-7 | TRBV5-4
CASSIRLAGVRTTDTQYF | TGTGCCAGCAGTATCAGACTAGCGGGAGTAAGGACCACAGATACGCAGTATTTT | TRBD2 | - | TRBJ2-3 | TRBV27
CSGGPGWARYF | TGCAGCGGGGGCCCGGGTTGGGCCCGGTACTTC | - | few | TRBJ2-7 | TRBV29-1
CASSDTRPGTGHGYTF | TGTGCCAGCAGCGACACGAGGCCCGGGACAGGGCATGGCTACACCTTC | TRBD1 | - | TRBJ1-2 | TRBV7-9
CASSLTGGPPNEQFF | TGTGCCAGCAGCTTGACGGGAGGTCCGCCCAATGAGCAGTTCTTC | TRBD2 | - | TRBJ2-1 | TRBV5-6
CASSPNTEAFF | TGTGCCAGCAGTCCTAACACTGAAGCTTTCTTT | - | few | TRBJ1-1 | TRBV28
CASSFQGGTQPQHF | TGTGCCAGCAGTTTTCAGGGAGGTACGCAGCCCCAGCATTTT | - | - | TRBJ1-5 | TRBV6-5
CASRIQGLGGYTF | TGTGCCAGCAGGATACAAGGACTGGGTGGCTACACCTTC | - | - | TRBJ1-2 | TRBV6-5
CASSEAGRWETQYF | TGCGCCAGCAGTGAAGCAGGGCGCTGGGAGACCCAGTACTTC | - | - | TRBJ2-5 | TRBV10-2
CASSSDNGGAIYEQYF | TGTGCCAGCAGTTCGGATAATGGCGGGGCAATCTACGAGCAGTACTTC | - | once | TRBJ2-7 | TRBV27
CASSLGRGRSGKYQETQYF | TGTGCCAGCAGTTTGGGCAGGGGGCGCTCCGGGAAGTACCAAGAGACCCAGTACTTC | TRBD1 | - | TRBJ2-5 | TRBV28
CASSLDRDTQYF | TGCGCCAGCAGCTTGGATAGAGATACGCAGTATTTT | - | - | TRBJ2-3 | TRBV5-1
CASSFRQGRSEPQHF | TGTGCCAGCAGTTTTCGACAGGGGCGCTCAGAGCCCCAGCATTTT | TRBD1 | - | TRBJ1-5 | TRBV27
CAWKHPGQNGYTF | TGTGCCTGGAAACATCCTGGACAGAATGGCTACACCTTC | - | - | TRBJ1-2 | TRBV30
CASSQPRGRFETQYF | TGCGCCAGCAGTCAACCCAGGGGGCGGTTCGAGACCCAGTACTTC | TRBD1 | - | TRBJ2-5 | TRBV23-1
CASGRGYTEAFF | TGTGCCTCAGGCAGGGGGTATACTGAAGCTTTCTTT | TRBD1 | once | TRBJ1-1 | TRBV6-5
CASSFLAGEQETQYF | TGCGCCAGCAGCTTCCTAGCGGGAGAACAAGAGACCCAGTACTTC | TRBD2 | - | TRBJ2-5 | TRBV5-1
CASSQSGRGFNNSPLHF | TGTGCCAGCAGCCAAAGCGGCAGGGGGTTTAATAATTCACCCCTCCACTTT | TRBD1 | - | TRBJ1-6 | TRBV16
CASNEGRSDEQYF | TGTGCCAGCAACGAGGGCCGGTCCGACGAGCAGTACTTC | - | - | TRBJ2-7 | TRBV28
CAWSVFGVGGYTF | TGTGCCTGGAGTGTATTCGGGGTGGGGGGCTACACCTTC | - | once | TRBJ1-2 | TRBV30
CASSRPGSYEQYF | TGTGCCAGCAGCCGGCCGGGTTCCTACGAGCAGTACTTC | - | - | TRBJ2-7 | TRBV5-6
CASSLGGTGGSGNTIYF | TGCGCCAGCAGCTTAGGAGGGACAGGGGGCTCTGGAAACACCATATATTTT | TRBD1 | - | TRBJ1-3 | TRBV5-1
CASSVGGDRGTIQYF | TGTGCCAGCAGCGTAGGTGGGGACAGGGGAACCATTCAGTACTTC | TRBD1 | few | TRBJ2-4 | TRBV9
CASSVDPDRPTYEQYF | TGTGCCAGCAGCGTAGACCCGGACAGGCCAACCTACGAGCAGTACTTC | TRBD1 | - | TRBJ2-7 | TRBV7-9
CASGLVIGGSNQPQHF | TGTGCTAGTGGTTTGGTAATAGGCGGCTCCAATCAGCCCCAGCATTTT | - | - | TRBJ1-5 | TRBV12-5
CASSAVGGYEQYF | TGTGCCAGCAGCGCCGTCGGGGGCTACGAGCAGTACTTC | - | - | TRBJ2-7 | TRBV9
CASSEGAWNTEAFF | TGTGCCAGCAGTGAAGGGGCGTGGAACACTGAAGCTTTCTTT | - | - | TRBJ1-1 | TRBV2
CASISSSGANVLTF | TGTGCCAGTATATCCTCGTCTGGGGCCAACGTCCTGACTTTC | - | few | TRBJ2-6 | TRBV19
CASSSSAGTLEQYF | TGTGCCAGCAGCTCATCCGCTGGGACTCTCGAGCAGTACTTC | - | - | TRBJ2-7 | TRBV7-9
CASSRQAGGYGEAFF | TGCGCCAGCAGCCGCCAAGCAGGGGGCTATGGTGAAGCTTTCTTT | TRBD1 | - | TRBJ1-1 | TRBV4-1
CAWSRPNEQYF | TGTGCCTGGAGCAGGCCAAACGAGCAGTACTTC | - | - | TRBJ2-7 | TRBV30
CASSDRGRGYTF | TGCGCCAGCAGTGACCGGGGTCGGGGCTACACCTTC | - | - | TRBJ1-2 | TRBV10-2
CSVDLGGTEESYGYTF | TGCAGCGTTGATCTAGGCGGGACAGAAGAATCCTATGGCTACACCTTC | TRBD1 | - | TRBJ1-2 | TRBV29-1
CASIGQPDRQFF | TGTGCCAGCATAGGACAGCCTGACAGGCAGTTCTTC | - | once | TRBJ2-1 | TRBV28
CASSQRNPYEQYF | TGTGCCAGCAGTCAGCGAAACCCCTACGAGCAGTACTTC | - | few | TRBJ2-7 | TRBV6-1
CASSSRLAGGTGEQFF | TGTGCCAGCAGTTCCCGACTAGCGGGAGGGACGGGTGAGCAGTTCTTC | TRBD2 | - | TRBJ2-1 | TRBV27
CASSQSGLAGGSSSYEQYF | TGCGCCAGCAGCCAATCGGGACTAGCGGGAGGATCGAGCTCCTACGAGCAGTACTTC | TRBD2 | - | TRBJ2-7 | TRBV4-1
CASSLGQGYNSPLHF | TGTGCCAGCAGCTTAGGACAGGGGTATAATTCACCCCTCCACTTT | TRBD1 | - | TRBJ1-6 | TRBV7-9
CASRKAGGKETQYF | TGTGCCAGCAGGAAAGCGGGGGGGAAAGAGACCCAGTACTTC | TRBD2 | - | TRBJ2-5 | TRBV2
CASSGGLQRDSYEQYF | TGTGCCAGCAGCGGCGGCCTTCAGCGGGACTCCTACGAGCAGTACTTC | TRBD2 | few | TRBJ2-7 | TRBV5-4
CSAGLDRQQYF | TGCAGTGCTGGCCTGGACAGGCAGCAGTACTTC | TRBD1 | once | TRBJ2-5 | TRBV20-1
CASSLVWTSRDTDTQYF | TGTGCCAGCAGCTTGGTTTGGACTAGCCGTGACACAGATACGCAGTATTTT | TRBD2 | few | TRBJ2-3 | TRBV5-4
CASSQTLSGDEKLFF | TGTGCCAGCAGCCAAACCCTCTCAGGGGATGAAAAACTGTTTTTT | - | - | TRBJ1-4 | TRBV4-2
CASSSHYTGELFF | TGTGCCAGCAGCTCCCATTACACCGGGGAGCTGTTTTTT | - | few | TRBJ2-2 | TRBV11-3
CASSVFEQASTNYGYTF | TGTGCCAGCAGCGTTTTTGAGCAGGCCTCCACTAACTATGGCTACACCTTC | - | - | TRBJ1-2 | TRBV9
CASSLQGPYQPQHF | TGTGCCAGCAGTCTCCAGGGTCCCTATCAGCCCCAGCATTTT | - | - | TRBJ1-5 | TRBV6-5
CASSEGRRSDTQYF | TGTGCCAGCAGTGAAGGGAGAAGATCAGATACGCAGTATTTT | - | once | TRBJ2-3 | TRBV6-1
CAWSVGTGQETQYF | TGTGCCTGGAGTGTAGGGACAGGGCAAGAGACCCAGTACTTC | TRBD1 | few | TRBJ2-5 | TRBV30
CASSLTGGGQPQHF | TGCGCCAGCAGCTTGACAGGGGGCGGTCAGCCCCAGCATTTT | TRBD1 | few | TRBJ1-5 | TRBV5-1
CASSTPGTGINGYTF | TGTGCCAGTAGTACCCCCGGGACAGGGATTAATGGCTACACCTTC | TRBD1 | once | TRBJ1-2 | TRBV19
CASSVWGGRYEQYF | TGTGCCAGCAGTGTTTGGGGAGGCCGCTACGAGCAGTACTTC | - | - | TRBJ2-7 | TRBV2
CASSQGSAKNIQYF | TGTGCCAGCAGTCAGGGGTCCGCCAAAAACATTCAGTACTTC | - | - | TRBJ2-4 | TRBV6-5
CAISETSGSNEQYF | TGTGCCATCAGTGAGACTAGCGGGAGCAACGAGCAGTACTTC | TRBD2 | - | TRBJ2-7 | TRBV10-3